This T cell receptor beta chain was retrieved from a study of Ad26.COV2.S vaccination and SARS-CoV-2 variants. Study background: Ad26.COV2.S was injected intramuscularly once or twice, 56 days apart. Study-wide results and limits: From the TCR breadth and depth analyses, total T cell responses may have been underestimated. Spike-specific TCR breadth ran higher among vaccine recipients than placebo recipients.

In the case of this clone: What it binds is unknown.

Method: immunoSEQ multiplex PCR; TCRdb's copy keeps in-frame clones and lacks some. The data contain about 680,000 clones, about 90% of them singletons. The treatment: 19 received Ad26.COV2.S at low or high dose, single or two shots; several received placebo; per-sample allocation not given. After the first vaccine or placebo injection, samples were drawn on day 63. Per the germline V gene, CDR1 is SEHNR and CDR2 is FQNEAQ (reference sequence). The J segment lost 4 bases and the V segment lost 6 bases, leaving 4 bases of the junction unmatched. The CDR3 extends over 15 amino acids. The chain combines TRBV7-9 with TRBJ1-3, with 12 bases identical to TRBD1. Sequencing used peripheral blood, obtained in a trial of Ad26.COV2.S vaccine versus placebo. The origin of this receptor is a person aged 18-60 years who received the Ad26.COV2.S COVID-19 vaccine or a placebo. CDR3 DNA: TGTGCCAGCAGACGGGACAGGGGGCTGGGAAACACCATATATTTT. It translates to CASRRDRGLGNTIYF.